Reported below is one T cell receptor beta chain. This clonotype was counted ten times or more. The antigen this receptor binds is unknown. No much larger clonotype is one base removed from it; base qualities were not supplied. The sample originates from a study of regulatory T cells in long-lasting Graves disease (dated by TCRdb to the early 2020s). Study-wide context: Newly diagnosed Graves' disease patients had taken antithyroid drugs for less than 3 months. The study was conducted in China and was registered as a clinical trial. Persistent Graves' disease patients were compared with newly diagnosed Graves' disease patients by peripheral blood TCR sequencing and RNA sequencing. A total of 35 or so samples were covered by TCR sequencing, comprising roughly 13 persistent and roughly 20 newly diagnosed Graves' disease patients. Summary of the overall study and its limitations: Only the TCR beta chain was sequenced and analyzed. Only peripheral blood was studied, because thyroid tissue, the primary lesion, was inaccessible. Persistent patients shared more public clonotypes among themselves (roughly 2,700) than newly diagnosed patients did (approximately 900). Compared with newly diagnosed patients, patients with persistent Graves' disease had lower TCR Shannon entropy and fewer highly expanded clones, which suggests clonal expansion. The authors noted that the small sample size was a limitation that may lower accuracy.

Taken with the paper, the label for time point translates to: newly diagnosed GD, antithyroid drugs for less than 3 months. RNA was extracted from PBMCs in TRIzol for both TCR sequencing and RNA sequencing. Graves' disease was diagnosed according to American Thyroid Association guidelines. Patients were recruited from an endocrinology department in Xi'an, China. Each patient gave approximately 9 milliliters of peripheral blood, collected in an EDTA anticoagulant tube. PBMCs were isolated by Ficoll Paque Plus density gradient separation without further T cell sorting. An Agilent 2100 Bioanalyzer and agarose gel were used to check RNA quality, while a NanoDrop 2000 measured RNA concentration. The library was prepared using multiplex PCR. The sequencing machine was an Illumina HiSeq 4000. To build TCR beta libraries, CDR3 regions were amplified by Arm-PCR using iRepertoire HTBI primers. Before sequencing, the PCR products underwent gel purification. In the original analysis: Gene usage analysis of CDR3 amino acid clonotypes relied on the approximately 60 TRBV and 13 to 15 TRBJ segments identified across samples. COPE and FqMerger were used to merge the filtered high-quality paired reads into contigs. BLAST was used to align contigs to IMGT TRBV, TRBD and TRBJ reference genes, with CDR3 defined following IMGT. Any clonotype with a frequency above 0.1% was classified as a highly expanded clone. Shannon entropy served as the measure of repertoire diversity, while the Gini coefficient captured V-J evenness. A clonotype found in more than one individual was treated as public. TCRdb reworked the public reads: Q25 trimming with fastp, MiXCR clone assembly, productive beta chains retained. Rows merge per CDR3 protein into single entries with the most common DNA and genes. TCRdb assigned the V and J calls; the authors' analysis was not used. The sample contains about 530,000 distinct CDR3 sequences, around 16% of them found a single time. 20% to 30% of the sample comes from the top ten.

This sample was shared with a second study, whose subject was T cells in Graves' hyperthyroidism and ophthalmopathy. From that second study: Stable Graves' hyperthyroidism was defined as no progression to ophthalmopathy during 18 months of follow-up. Hyperthyroidism patients were newly diagnosed, with disease duration under 2 months, and aged 18 to 65 years. Patients with uncontrolled infections, other autoimmune diseases, pregnancy or lactation were excluded. Diagnoses were established on the basis of clinical symptoms, serum thyroxine and TRAb, thyroid ultrasound, and orbital computed tomography. The TCR CDR3 was subjected to a first round of RT-PCR using the HTBI primer set and the Qiagen OneStep RT-PCR kit. Most expanded thyroid clonotypes (frequency above 0.001) were also detected in blood, a finding suggesting that blood repertoires may reflect thyroid immune responses. A 13 V-J signature model separated ophthalmopathy from stable hyperthyroidism, with around 91% sensitivity and 81.08% specificity in cross-validation and 80%/75% in testing. In validation, the model predicted progression to ophthalmopathy with around 71% sensitivity and about 73% specificity, a median of 6.5 months before onset. TCR V-J signatures able to tell the groups apart were searched for in a discovery cohort of 95 or so patients, of whom around 42 had Graves' ophthalmopathy and 55 to 60 had stable Graves' hyperthyroidism. Prospective prediction of ophthalmopathy was tested in an independent validation cohort of under 20 hyperthyroidism patients and 17 patients who later progressed to ophthalmopathy. For training and testing, the 100 or so patients in the discovery cohort were randomly divided in a 7:3 ratio. In addition, the study compared T-cell repertoires in thyroid tissue and in blood from about 6 Graves' hyperthyroidism patients. After sampling, hyperthyroidism patients received methimazole starting at 30 mg daily, and ophthalmopathy patients received high-dose intravenous methylprednisolone. The libraries were constructed in a second round of multiplex PCR and then size-selected and purified. The libraries were sequenced on an Illumina HiSeq2000 using paired-end 100 bp reads. SOAPnuke was used to process the raw data, with reads discarded if the reads contained adapters or uncalled bases, had a mean Phred below 15, or lacked an exact constant-primer or identifier match. COPE v1.2.5 was used to merge the high-quality paired reads, and each unique nucleotide sequence was defined as a clonotype. Clonotypes were aligned to IMGT TRBV, TRBD and TRBJ reference segments using MiTCR v1.1. The analysis was restricted to V-J combinations with a frequency above 0.0001, which together covered 99% to 99.2% of the repertoires. A TCS score was defined as the ratio of F50 (clonal expansion) to E x V (chaos), with BLOSUM62-based TCRdist applied between CDR3 peptides within each V-J. Welch's t-statistics and random forest reduced roughly 530 V-J features to about 12, which were used in a naive Bayes classifier (R e1071). Sample size was not statistically predetermined, and investigators were not blinded to group allocation. According to the paper, TCR Vbeta CDR3 sequencing was carried out on 135 peripheral blood samples, which came from around 43 ophthalmopathy, fewer than 80 hyperthyroidism and approximately 17 progressor patients.

This TCR came from a woman in her forties or fifties with Graves disease. Donor details come from another sample of the same person, matched by shared clones. The sequencing used peripheral blood mononuclear cells (PBMCs), collected at new diagnosis, from a patient treated with antithyroid drugs.

The bases are TGTGCCAGCAGCGCCTGGGGCGGGGTTAAGGATCAGCCCCAGCATTTT. This is translated as CASSAWGGVKDQPQHF. This chain is built from TRBV6-1 and TRBJ1-5; TRBD1 is a possible D gene, resting on 5 matching bases. CDR1 is given as MNHNS and CDR2 as SASEGT, both from the germline V gene. There are 16 amino acids in the CDR3, from cysteine to phenylalanine inclusive. Just the 48-base CDR3 DNA is kept, in frame starting at base 1. Trimming at the junction amounts to 6 bases on V and 5 bases on J, and the germline ends lie 20 bases apart.